This is a list of T cell receptor beta chains from one sample in a study of blood T cell repertoires in COVID-19. The protocol was immunoSEQ multiplex PCR, while the TCRdb copy is restricted to in-frame clones and leaves out a portion. Found here are 400,000 to 500,000 clones, roughly 90% of them singletons; the top ten hold 1.5% to 2%. Sequencing was done on a sample of PBMCs or T cells enriched from blood (not recorded which). The receptors originated from a middle-aged woman who had recovered from COVID-19. CDR3s include the opening cysteine and the closing phenylalanine or tryptophan. Each record gives: clone size, V gene, J gene, D gene, CDR3 length, CDR3 DNA, CDR3 protein. D genes are given only for firm matches. Size is omitted from some rows. Given values are once, few, many or a class for expanded clones.

>-|TRBV19|TRBJ1-3|-|14
TGTGCCAGTAGTATTACAGGGTCTGGAAACACCATATATTTT
CASSITGSGNTIYF
>-|TRBV7-9|TRBJ2-5|TRBD2|15
TGTGCCAGCAGCTCCCTAGCGGGAGGGCCGAAGACCCAGTACTTC
CASSSLAGGPKTQYF
>-|TRBV11-3|TRBJ2-1|TRBD2|15
TGTGCCAGCAGCTTAGGAGCGGGAGGGCCCAATGAGCAGTTCTTC
CASSLGAGGPNEQFF
>once|TRBV7-2|TRBJ2-7|-|16
TGTGCCAGCAGCTTATTGGGCTTCGGCTCCTCCTACGAGCAGTACTTC
CASSLLGFGSSYEQYF
>few|TRBV10-3|TRBJ2-2|TRBD2|19
TGTGCCATCAGTGAGACGGGACTAGCGGGAGGCACGAACACCGGGGAGCTGTTTTTT
CAISETGLAGGTNTGELFF
>-|TRBV12-5|TRBJ2-3|TRBD1|14
TGTGCTAGTGGTCGTGGACAGGGCACAGATACGCAGTATTTT
CASGRGQGTDTQYF
>-|TRBV6-5|TRBJ2-3|-|11
TGTGCCAGCACCTACCTAGATACGCAGTATTTT
CASTYLDTQYF
>-|TRBV29-1|TRBJ1-5|-|13
TGCAGCGTACGAGCGGGGGTGAGTCAGCCCCAGCATTTT
CSVRAGVSQPQHF
>-|TRBV3-1/TRBV3-2|TRBJ2-1|TRBD2|13
TGTGCCAGCAGCCAGGGACTAGCGGGCGAGCAGTTCTTC
CASSQGLAGEQFF
>-|TRBV25-1|TRBJ2-7|TRBD2|16
TGTGCCAGCAGTGAACTTAGGGCGGGAGGTTCCTACGAGCAGTACTTC
CASSELRAGGSYEQYF
>-|TRBV29-1|TRBJ2-7|TRBD1|14
TGCAGCGTCCCGGGGACAGGGGCAGGGAACGAGCAGTACTTC
CSVPGTGAGNEQYF
>-|TRBV9|TRBJ2-1|TRBD2|20
TGTGCCAGCGGACAGGGACTAGCGGGATGGCGAGATGGATCCTACAATGAGCAGTTCTTC
CASGQGLAGWRDGSYNEQFF
>-|TRBV27|TRBJ1-5|TRBD1|15
TGTGCCAGCAGAATGACAGGGAGAAACGATCAGCCCCAGCATTTT
CASRMTGRNDQPQHF
>-|TRBV19|TRBJ1-1|-|15
TGTGCCAGTAGTATAGGACAGTTCATGAACACTGAAGCTTTCTTT
CASSIGQFMNTEAFF
>-|TRBV19|TRBJ1-2|TRBD1|13
TGTGCCAGTAGGGTACAGGGGCCTATCGGCTACACCTTC
CASRVQGPIGYTF
>-|TRBV27|TRBJ1-2|TRBD1|14
TGTGCCAGCAGTCCGCCCGGACAGGGCTATGGCTACACCTTC
CASSPPGQGYGYTF
>-|TRBV20-1|TRBJ2-7|TRBD2|14
TGCAGTGCTAGTGTGTCCGGGACTAGAAACGAGCAGTACTTC
CSASVSGTRNEQYF
>-|TRBV4-3|TRBJ2-7|TRBD1|16
TGCGCCAGCAGCCAAGATGGGGACAGGCCTACCTACGAGCAGTACTTC
CASSQDGDRPTYEQYF
>-|TRBV6-5|TRBJ2-7|TRBD1|14
TGTGCCAGCAGTTCCCTGGGACAGGCCTACGAGCAGTACTTC
CASSSLGQAYEQYF
>-|TRBV10-2|TRBJ2-7|TRBD1|15
TGCGCCAGCAGTGAAATTGGGGACAGTCATTACGAGCAGTACTTC
CASSEIGDSHYEQYF
>-|TRBV21-1|TRBJ2-7|-|15
TGTGCCAGCAGCAACATAGCGCCAAGCTCCTACGAGCAGTACTTC
CASSNIAPSSYEQYF
>-|TRBV5-1|TRBJ2-1|TRBD2|15
TGCGCCAGCAGCCTGACTAGCGGGGCCTACAATGAGCAGTTCTTC
CASSLTSGAYNEQFF
>-|TRBV5-1|TRBJ2-1|-|14
TGCGCCAGCAGCCAACAAACAGGGAACAATGAGCAGTTCTTC
CASSQQTGNNEQFF
>-|TRBV27|TRBJ2-2|-|12
TGTGCCAGCAGTGAGCGTGGCGGGGAGCTGTTTTTT
CASSERGGELFF
>-|TRBV5-1|TRBJ2-2|-|15
TGCGCCAGCAGCTTGAAAGGGACAAACACCGGGGAGCTGTTTTTT
CASSLKGTNTGELFF
>-|TRBV11-3|TRBJ2-1|-|13
TGTGCCAGCAGCTTAGAATCCGGGAATGAGCAGTTCTTC
CASSLESGNEQFF
>-|TRBV24-1|TRBJ2-2|TRBD2|18
TGTGCCACCAGTGCCCCTGAAGGGAGAGGGACTAGGCCCGGGGAGCTGTTTTTT
CATSAPEGRGTRPGELFF
>-|TRBV7-9|TRBJ1-2|TRBD1|15
TGTGCCAGCAGGCGCACAGGGGGTATCAACTATGGCTACACCTTC
CASRRTGGINYGYTF
>-|TRBV27|TRBJ2-7|TRBD2|18
TGTGCCAGCAGCCCTATCGCGAGCGGGAGAGTACTGGTTGGCGAGCAGTACTTC
CASSPIASGRVLVGEQYF
>-|TRBV5-4|TRBJ1-3|TRBD1|16
TGTGCCAGCAGTTTACCCGGGACAGGGTATGGAAACACCATATATTTT
CASSLPGTGYGNTIYF
>many|TRBV18|TRBJ1-6|-|13
TGTGCCAGCTCACTGGACAGATATTCACCCCTCCACTTT
CASSLDRYSPLHF
>-|TRBV11-2|TRBJ2-1|TRBD2|14
TGTGCCAGCAGCCTAGCGGGAGTCTACAATGAGCAGTTCTTC
CASSLAGVYNEQFF
>-|TRBV7-2|TRBJ1-1|TRBD1|13
TGTGCCAGCAGCCCCAGGGGGTGGACTGAAGCTTTCTTT
CASSPRGWTEAFF
>-|TRBV2|TRBJ1-6|TRBD1|15
TGTGCCAGCAGTGCTATAACAGGGGTTAATTCACCCCTCCACTTT
CASSAITGVNSPLHF
>-|TRBV9|TRBJ1-2|TRBD1|14
TGTGCCAGCAGCACTCGGACAGGGGGTGGTGGCTACACCTTC
CASSTRTGGGGYTF
>-|TRBV10-1|TRBJ2-3|-|15
TGCGCCAGCAGTGAGTCTGGCGGCAGCACAGATACGCAGTATTTT
CASSESGGSTDTQYF